One and the same sample provided the 10 T cell receptor beta chains below, sequenced in a study of shared clonotypes between healthy human individuals (dated by TCRdb to about 2020). The method behind the library was the immunoSEQ multiplex PCR assay. TCRdb re-hosts the immuneACCESS table, in-frame sequences only. Its copies lack some clones; in the studies checked, an unresolved V gene accounts for under half of them, and the cause for the rest is not known. The sample table shows about 1.5 million clones, and under 99% are seen once. The top ten constitute 0.45% of the sample. Sequencing was performed on naive CD4+ T cells sorted from blood. The cell subset or site label, read with the paper, signifies: CD45RA+ positively selected. The receptors shown here come from a man aged 25 to 40 in good health.

The chain uses TRBV18 and TRBJ1-3; D unclear. The CDR3 loop spans 16 amino acids. Trimming cost V 3 bases and J 3 bases, with 15 bases left between them. CDR1 KGHSH and CDR2 LQKENI come from the germline V gene. In DNA form, the CDR3 reads TGTGCCAGCTCACCTTTAGAAGGAGATAATGGAAACACCATATATTTT. It yields the protein CASSPLEGDNGNTIYF.

The chain uses TRBV27 and TRBJ1-1; 9 bases agree with TRBD1. Germline V gives CDR1 MNHEY, CDR2 SMNVEV (reference sequence). The CDR3 has 19 residues. Unmatched junction bases numbered 18, after V lost 4 bases and J lost 3 bases. The CDR3 coding sequence is TGTGCCAGCAGTTCTATCCCATTCGACAGGGGGTTATGGGACACTGAAGCTTTCTTT. It yields the protein CASSSIPFDRGLWDTEAFF.

The chain combines TRBV18 with TRBJ1-2; D remains unclear. Trimming removed 2 bases from V and 7 bases from J, with 17 bases in between. The CDR3 contains 15 residues. The germline CDR1 and CDR2 sequences are KGHSH and LQKENI. The CDR3 loop reads CASSPSSALAGGYTF. CDR3 nucleotides: TGTGCCAGCTCACCAAGTTCAGCGCTCGCCGGTGGCTACACCTTC.

The J gene is TRBJ1-4, the V gene TRBV2, with D possibly TRBD1 on 5 matching bases. With 6 bases removed from V and 7 bases from J, the gap between germline ends came to 12 bases. Looked up from germline, CDR1 is SNHLY and CDR2 is FYNNEI. The length of the CDR3 is 13 residues. CDR3: CASRKGLGEKLFF. DNA of the CDR3: TGTGCCAGCAGAAAGGGGCTGGGTGAAAAACTGTTTTTT.

This chain connects TRBV2 to TRBJ2-1, with 10 bases that match TRBD2. This CDR3 is 15 amino acids long. V was pared by 6 bases and J by 3 bases, with 5 bases of the junction left unmatched. Germline CDR1 reads SNHLY; CDR2 reads FYNNEI. The CDR3 DNA is TGTGCCAGCAGAGAGCTAGCGGGGGACTACAATGAGCAGTTCTTC. Protein sequence: CASRELAGDYNEQFF.

The chain uses TRBV7-2 and TRBJ2-7; TRBD2 matches 7 bases. Germline-derived CDR1 and CDR2 are SGHTA and FQGNSA. The CDR3 length is 15 residues. J was trimmed by 0 bases and V by 0 bases; bases with no gene match: 2. DNA for the CDR3: TGTGCCAGCAGCTTAGCAGCGGGATACTCCTACGAGCAGTACTTC. It translates to CASSLAAGYSYEQYF.

This sequence joins TRBV5-5 and TRBJ2-1; 7 bases map to TRBD2. The V and J ends lost 4 bases and 3 bases, in that order; junction bases with no gene match: 16. Germline V lookup: CDR1 SGHKS, CDR2 YYEKEE (reference sequence). This CDR3 region has 18 residues. The CDR3 region is CASSRSNTAGVLYNEQFF. The CDR3 DNA sequence: TGTGCCAGCAGCCGGAGTAACACCGCGGGAGTCCTCTACAATGAGCAGTTCTTC.

The CDR3 region is CSVDVSPLNEQFF. The CDR3 DNA follows: TGCAGCGTTGACGTATCCCCCCTAAATGAGCAGTTCTTC. V gene TRBV29-1 combines with J gene TRBJ2-1, with D unclear. Germline-derived CDR1 and CDR2 are SQVTM and ANQGSEA. This CDR3 has 13 residues. V dropped 3 bases and J dropped 7 bases, with 13 bases sitting between them.

CDR3 DNA: TGTGCCAGCAGCGTAGTTGGACAGGGCGGCGAGCAGTACTTC. It is translated as CASSVVGQGGEQYF. The chain is built from TRBV9 and TRBJ2-7; 8 bases are shared with TRBD1. With 0 bases clipped from V and 6 bases from J, the junction kept 5 bases outside the gene matches. Germline V gives CDR1 SGDLS, CDR2 YYNGEE. The CDR3 has 14 residues.

This chain connects TRBV5-4 to TRBJ2-3; a weak D match, TRBD2 (7 bases). V dropped 0 bases and J dropped 6 bases, with 17 bases sitting between them. The CDR3 runs to 16 residues. Germline-derived CDR1 and CDR2 are SGHNT and YYREEE (reference sequence). Written as DNA, the CDR3 is TGTGCCAGCAGCTTGGAGGGGGGGAGGCCCCCTGATACGCAGTATTTT. This sequence encodes CASSLEGGRPPDTQYF.